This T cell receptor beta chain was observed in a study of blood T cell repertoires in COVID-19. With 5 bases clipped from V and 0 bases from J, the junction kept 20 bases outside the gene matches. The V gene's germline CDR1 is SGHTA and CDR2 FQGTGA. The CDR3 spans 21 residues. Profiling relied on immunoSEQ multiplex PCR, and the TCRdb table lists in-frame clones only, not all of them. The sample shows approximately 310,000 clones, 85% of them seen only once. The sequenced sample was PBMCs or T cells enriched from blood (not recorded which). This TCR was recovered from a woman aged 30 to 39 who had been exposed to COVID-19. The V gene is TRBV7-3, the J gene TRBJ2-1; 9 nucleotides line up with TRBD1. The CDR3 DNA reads TGTGCCAGCAGCCCCGTAGTCTCCATAACAGGGGGCCCTAGCTCCTACAATGAGCAGTTCTTC. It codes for CASSPVVSITGGPSSYNEQFF. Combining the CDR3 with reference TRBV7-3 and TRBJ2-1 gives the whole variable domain GAGVSQTPSNKVTEKGKYVELRCDPISGHTALYWYRQSLGQGPEFLIYFQGTGAADDSGLPNDRFFAVRPEGSVSTLKIQRTERGDSAVYLCASSPVVSITGGPSSYNEQFFGPGTRLTVL.